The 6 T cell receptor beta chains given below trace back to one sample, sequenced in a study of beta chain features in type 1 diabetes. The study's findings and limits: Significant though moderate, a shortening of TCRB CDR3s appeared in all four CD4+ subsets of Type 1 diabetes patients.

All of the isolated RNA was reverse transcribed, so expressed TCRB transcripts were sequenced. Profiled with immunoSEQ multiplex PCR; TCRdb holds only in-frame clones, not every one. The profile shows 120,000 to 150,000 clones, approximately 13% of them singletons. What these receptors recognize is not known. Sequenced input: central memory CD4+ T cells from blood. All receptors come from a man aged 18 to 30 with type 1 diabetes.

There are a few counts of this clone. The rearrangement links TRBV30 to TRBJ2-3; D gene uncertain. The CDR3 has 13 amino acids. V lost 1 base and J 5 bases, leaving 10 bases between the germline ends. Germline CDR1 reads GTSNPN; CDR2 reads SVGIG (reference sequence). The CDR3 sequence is CAWSAGVGDTQYF. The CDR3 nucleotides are TGTGCCTGGAGTGCTGGGGTGGGAGATACGCAGTATTTT.

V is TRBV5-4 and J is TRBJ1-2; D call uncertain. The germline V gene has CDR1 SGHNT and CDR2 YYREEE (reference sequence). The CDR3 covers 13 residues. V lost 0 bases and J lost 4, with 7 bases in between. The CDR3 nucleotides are TGTGCCAGCAGCTTGGGGGAGCTCTATGGCTACACCTTC. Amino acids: CASSLGELYGYTF. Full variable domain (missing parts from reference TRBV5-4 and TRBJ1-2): ETGVTQSPTHLIKTRGQQVTLRCSSQSGHNTVSWYQQALGQGPQFIFQYYREEENGRGNFPPRFSGLQFPNYSSELNVNALELDDSALYLCASSLGELYGYTFGSGTRLTVV.

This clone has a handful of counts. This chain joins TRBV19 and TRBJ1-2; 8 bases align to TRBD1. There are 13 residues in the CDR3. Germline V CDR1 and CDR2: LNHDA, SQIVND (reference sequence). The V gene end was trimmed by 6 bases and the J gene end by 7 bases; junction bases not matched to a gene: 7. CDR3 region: CASSFQGALGYTF. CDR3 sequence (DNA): TGTGCCAGTAGCTTCCAGGGGGCCCTTGGCTACACCTTC.

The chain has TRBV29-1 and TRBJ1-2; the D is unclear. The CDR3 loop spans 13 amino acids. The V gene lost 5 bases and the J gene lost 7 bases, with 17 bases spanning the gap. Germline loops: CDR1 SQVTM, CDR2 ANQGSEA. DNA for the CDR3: TGCAGCGTTCTTAGGACGGCCTCCTTTGGCTACACCTTC. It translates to CSVLRTASFGYTF.

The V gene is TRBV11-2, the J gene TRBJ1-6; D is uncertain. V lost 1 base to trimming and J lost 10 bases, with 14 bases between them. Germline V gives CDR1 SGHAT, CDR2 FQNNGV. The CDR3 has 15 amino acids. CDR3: CASSLVAHLESPLHF. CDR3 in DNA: TGTGCCAGCAGCTTAGTCGCACATTTGGAGTCACCCCTCCACTTT.

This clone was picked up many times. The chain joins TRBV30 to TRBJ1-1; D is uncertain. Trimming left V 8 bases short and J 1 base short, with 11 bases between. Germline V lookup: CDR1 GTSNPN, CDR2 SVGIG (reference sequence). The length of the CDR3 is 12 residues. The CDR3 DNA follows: TGTGCCCTTTCCTGGGGGAACACTGAAGCTTTCTTT. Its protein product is CALSWGNTEAFF.